Below, one TCR beta chain is given with its context. No cognate antigen has been identified for it. No clone much larger than this one lies a single base away; base qualities are absent. The immunoSEQ Assay, a bias-controlled multiplex PCR, was used to amplify TCRbeta CDR3 regions from genomic DNA. From the authors' description of their analysis: The number of nucleated cells in each sample was estimated from the amplification of reference gene primers within the assay. To quantify the absolute abundance of each unique TCRbeta CDR3 rearrangement, sequence reads were collapsed and filtered. Productive Simpson clonality was computed per sample as the square root of Simpson's diversity index over productive rearrangements. In TCRdb, the immuneACCESS table is reduced to in-frame sequences with V and J assigned. These tables do not hold every clone; where another copy was compared, an unresolved V gene accounts for under half, and the others remain unexplained. V and J calls and clone size are given by that table; D and trimming were obtained from the DNA. The sample has 52,000 or so clones on record, approximately 85% of them singletons. About 13% of the sample rests with the top ten.

This record comes from a study of blood T cell repertoires in COVID-19 (dated by TCRdb to the early 2020s). About the full investigation: Collaborator samples came from the United States, Italy and Spain and covered acute and convalescent phases of COVID-19. The prospective study material was composed of cDNA or gDNA derived from T cells, B-cell-depleted T cells, or PBMCs. Deeply sampled blood TCRbeta repertoires from subjects exposed to, actively infected with, or recovered from COVID-19 were included in the dataset. The repertoires were made available in a free public database intended to serve as a resource for research on the immune response to SARS-CoV-2. The samples were drawn from two sources: the first 160 participants of the ongoing ImmuneRACE study, and about 1,300 subjects contributed by 6 global collaborators. The sample metadata nearly always contained a de-identified subject ID, COVID-19 status, age in years and sex. Where available, HLA class I and class II types were taken from metadata supplied by the sample provider and were not determined by assay-based typing.

Beyond this particular receptor, the publication reports: Clinical and demographic metadata were provided uncurated, with the amount varying by source and participant.

Relative to germline, V is 5 bases shorter and J is 1 base shorter, with 11 bases between their ends. There are 14 amino acids in the CDR3, from cysteine to phenylalanine inclusive. Here the CDR3 DNA is all that survives: 42 bases in frame from base 1. Looking up the germline V gene yields CDR1 SGHNT and CDR2 YENEEA. The collaborating institutions used their own protocols to collect whole blood in K2EDTA tubes. Collaborator samples were shipped for TCRbeta analysis as frozen whole blood, isolated PBMCs, or DNA extracted from either sample type. The sequence came from a human donor in a cohort sampled during active COVID-19. The chain was built from TRBV11-3 and TRBJ1-1; a weak D assignment points to TRBD1 (6 bases agree). Sequenced: peripheral blood. In nucleotide form, the sequence is TGTGCCAGCAGCCCCGGGGGGGCGAACACTGAAGCTTTCTTT. Its product reads: CASSPGGANTEAFF.